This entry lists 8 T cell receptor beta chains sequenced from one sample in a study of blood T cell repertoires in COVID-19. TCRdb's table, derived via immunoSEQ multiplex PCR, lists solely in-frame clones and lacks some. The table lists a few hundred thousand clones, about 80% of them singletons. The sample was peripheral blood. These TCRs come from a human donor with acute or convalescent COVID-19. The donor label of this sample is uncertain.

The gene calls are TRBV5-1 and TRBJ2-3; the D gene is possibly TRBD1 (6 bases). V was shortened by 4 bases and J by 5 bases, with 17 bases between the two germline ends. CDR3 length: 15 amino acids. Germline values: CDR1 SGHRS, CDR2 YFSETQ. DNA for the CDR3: TGCGCCAGCAGCCGAAATATACAGGGCGTAGATACGCAGTATTTT. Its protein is CASSRNIQGVDTQYF.

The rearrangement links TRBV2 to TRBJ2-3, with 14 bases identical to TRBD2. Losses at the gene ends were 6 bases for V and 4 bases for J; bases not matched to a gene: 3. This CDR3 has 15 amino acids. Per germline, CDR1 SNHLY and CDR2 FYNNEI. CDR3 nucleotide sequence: TGTGCCAGCAGAAGACTAGCGGGGGGGGCAGATACGCAGTATTTT. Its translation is CASRRLAGGADTQYF.

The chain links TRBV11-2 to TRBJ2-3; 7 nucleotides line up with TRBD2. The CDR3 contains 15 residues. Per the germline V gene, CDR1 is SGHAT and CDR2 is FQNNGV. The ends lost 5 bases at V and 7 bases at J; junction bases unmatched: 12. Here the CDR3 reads CASSPTSPLKNTQYF. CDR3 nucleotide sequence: TGTGCCAGCAGCCCGACTAGCCCTCTGAAAAATACGCAGTATTTT.

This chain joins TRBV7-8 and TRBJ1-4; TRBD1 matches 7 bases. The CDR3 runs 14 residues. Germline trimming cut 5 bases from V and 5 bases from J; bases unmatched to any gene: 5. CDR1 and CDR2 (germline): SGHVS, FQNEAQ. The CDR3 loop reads CASSLRTGNEKLFF. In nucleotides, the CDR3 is TGTGCCAGCAGCCTCCGGACAGGCAATGAAAAACTGTTTTTT.

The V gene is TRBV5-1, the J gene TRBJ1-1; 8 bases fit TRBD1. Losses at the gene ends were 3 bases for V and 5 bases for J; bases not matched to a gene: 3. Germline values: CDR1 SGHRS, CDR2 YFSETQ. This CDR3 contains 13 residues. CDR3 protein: CASSSGGKTEAFF. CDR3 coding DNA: TGCGCCAGCAGCTCAGGGGGCAAGACTGAAGCTTTCTTT.

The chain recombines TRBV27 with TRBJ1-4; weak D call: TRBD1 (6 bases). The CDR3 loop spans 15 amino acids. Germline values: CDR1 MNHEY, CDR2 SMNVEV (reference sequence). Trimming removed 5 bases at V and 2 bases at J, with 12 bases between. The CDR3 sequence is CASSIQGLTNEKLFF. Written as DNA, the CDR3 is TGTGCCAGCAGTATACAGGGTCTGACTAATGAAAAACTGTTTTTT.

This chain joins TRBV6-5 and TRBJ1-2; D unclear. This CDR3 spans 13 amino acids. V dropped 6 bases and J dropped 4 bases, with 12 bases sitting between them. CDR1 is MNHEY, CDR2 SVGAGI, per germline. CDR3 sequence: CASSRVFGYGYTF. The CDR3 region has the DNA TGTGCCAGCAGCCGCGTATTTGGCTATGGCTACACCTTC.

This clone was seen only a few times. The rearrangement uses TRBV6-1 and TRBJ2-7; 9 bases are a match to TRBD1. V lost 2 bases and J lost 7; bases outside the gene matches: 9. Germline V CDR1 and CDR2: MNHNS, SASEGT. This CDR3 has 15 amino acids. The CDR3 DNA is TGTGCCAGCAGTGAATTTGGACAGGGGATGGGTGAGCAGTACTTC. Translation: CASSEFGQGMGEQYF.